This T cell receptor beta chain was found in a study of Ad26.COV2.S vaccination and SARS-CoV-2 variants. Study in general: Once or twice, 56 days apart, Ad26.COV2.S was delivered intramuscularly.

About this clone: Its antigen is not known.

Per germline, CDR1 LNHDA and CDR2 SQIVND (reference sequence). The ends were cut back, 2 bases at V and 2 bases at J, with 11 bases in the middle. This CDR3 region has 15 residues. The treatment here: some 19 received Ad26.COV2.S at low or high dose, single or two shots; 5 received placebo; per-sample allocation not given. The study sampled participants on day 63 after the first vaccine or placebo injection. The method was immunoSEQ multiplex PCR; TCRdb's version includes in-frame clones alone and lacks a portion of them. The sample shows approximately 450,000 clones, 80% to 95% of them seen only once. General study findings and limits: The authors reported substantial breadth in spike-specific CD8+ and CD4+ T cell responses after vaccination.

This receptor was obtained from a person between 18 and 59 years old who received the Ad26.COV2.S COVID-19 vaccine or a placebo. V and J are TRBV19 and TRBJ2-3; D gene uncertain. The sequencing here drew on peripheral blood, taken in a trial of Ad26.COV2.S vaccine versus placebo. CDR3 in amino acids: CASSIRSRHTDTQYF. In DNA form, the CDR3 reads TGTGCCAGTAGTATAAGGTCCAGGCACACAGATACGCAGTATTTT.